This T cell receptor (beta chain) was retrieved from a study of T cell responses to AZD1222 COVID-19 vaccine. The CDR3 spans 13 residues. Trimming stripped 3 bases from V and 9 bases from J, with 15 bases between. The germline V gene encodes CDR1 MRHNA and CDR2 SNTAGT. Profiled with immunoSEQ multiplex PCR; TCRdb holds only in-frame clones, not every one. The sample has some 140,000 clones; about 88% are singletons. On this clone itself: As yet, its antigen is unknown.

Whole-study results and caveats: Females made up more of the donors, who were largely white British, and clonal diversity may have come out too low. There were repertoire samples only from the period after the peak T cell response. Seropositive at baseline were only a handful of AZD1222 recipients. Researchers report vaccine-associated CD4 TCRs spanning spike, with dominance at 160-218 and 743-854.

V gene TRBV6-4 combines with J gene TRBJ2-7; no definite D call. The TCR sequence derives from an adult in good health. The sequences come from peripheral blood, collected on day 0 of AZD1222 vaccination. CDR3 sequence (DNA): TGTGCCAGCAGTGAGTTTCCAGGAGACTCGCAGTACTTC. Translation gives CASSEFPGDSQYF.